Listed below are T cell receptor beta chains from one sample, sequenced in a study of cytomegalovirus exposure and HLA in healthy donors. The table came from immunoSEQ multiplex PCR; TCRdb's copy has only in-frame clones and leaves some out. The table has about 300,000 clones, over 75% seen once. The sequencing input was PBMCs. The receptors shown here come from a woman aged 18-35 years in good health and CMV-seronegative. CDR3s include the opening cysteine and the closing phenylalanine or tryptophan. The D gene is left open where the match is weak. Only part of the rows carry a size: once, few, many, or a class if the clone is expanded.

V	D	J	length	size	DNA	CDR3
TRBV6-1	-	TRBJ1-4	15	-	TGTGCCAGCGTCGGGGTCTCAGGGGCTAATGAAAAACTGTTTTTT	CASVGVSGANEKLFF
TRBV2	TRBD2	TRBJ2-3	15	few	TGTGCCAGCAGTCCGGGACTAGCTGCCACAGATACGCAGTATTTT	CASSPGLAATDTQYF
TRBV5-1	-	TRBJ2-3	16	-	TGCGCCAGCAGCCCGTGGACTCCTGCTAGCACAGATACGCAGTATTTT	CASSPWTPASTDTQYF
TRBV5-6	-	TRBJ1-1	16	-	TGTGCCAGCAGCAGACGAGAGGCGAACTTGAACACTGAAGCTTTCTTT	CASSRREANLNTEAFF
TRBV19	-	TRBJ2-2	16	-	TGTGCCAGTAGTACTCCGGGACAAACGGCCACCGGGGAGCTGTTTTTT	CASSTPGQTATGELFF
TRBV6-5	TRBD1	TRBJ2-7	14	-	TGTGCCAGCAGCCCAACAGGGGCCTCCTACGAGCAGTACTTC	CASSPTGASYEQYF
TRBV10-1	TRBD1	TRBJ1-5	14	-	TGCGCCAGCAGACCTACAGGGGAAGTTCAGCCCCAGCATTTT	CASRPTGEVQPQHF
TRBV5-1	TRBD1	TRBJ2-3	17	once	TGCGCCAGCAGCACGGGGACAGGGGGCGGCCCGGGAGATACGCAGTATTTT	CASSTGTGGGPGDTQYF
TRBV5-4	-	TRBJ1-5	14	-	TGTGCCAGCAGCTTGGCAGGGAGCAATCAGCCCCAGCATTTT	CASSLAGSNQPQHF
TRBV28	TRBD1	TRBJ2-7	17	-	TGTGCCAGCAGTTTAGGGGGATACAGGGGTCCTACCTACGAGCAGTACTTC	CASSLGGYRGPTYEQYF
TRBV5-1	-	TRBJ2-5	14	-	TGCGCCAGCATCGACCCCCAGGTCCTAGAGACCCAGTACTTC	CASIDPQVLETQYF
TRBV29-1	-	TRBJ1-2	12	-	TGCAGCGTTCTAAACAGGGATGGTGGCTACACCTTC	CSVLNRDGGYTF
TRBV7-9	-	TRBJ2-3	16	-	TGTGCCAGCAGCCCCCCGGGACTCCGAGGGACAGATACGCAGTATTTT	CASSPPGLRGTDTQYF
TRBV9	TRBD2	TRBJ2-3	15	once	TGTGCCACCGGCGACGGGGCGGGAGATATAGATACGCAGTATTTT	CATGDGAGDIDTQYF
TRBV5-1	TRBD1	TRBJ2-5	13	-	TGCGCCAGCAGCAAGGGACAGCAAGAGACCCAGTACTTC	CASSKGQQETQYF
TRBV9	TRBD1	TRBJ1-6	14	-	TGTGCCAGCAGCGCGGGACAGGGAGGATCACCCCTCCACTTT	CASSAGQGGSPLHF
TRBV7-8	-	TRBJ1-1	14	-	TGTGCCAGCACCTTACCCGGCGGGAACACTGAAGCTTTCTTT	CASTLPGGNTEAFF